These 16 T cell receptor beta chains share one sample of origin, sequenced in a study of T cell responses to AZD1222 COVID-19 vaccine. The data were produced by immunoSEQ multiplex PCR, yet TCRdb's version contains in-frame clones alone and is incomplete. Of 150,000 or so clones listed, more than 70% are singletons. The specimen was peripheral blood, collected on day 0 of MenACWY control vaccination. The receptors stem from an adult in good health.

The chain links TRBV7-9 to TRBJ1-3; tentatively, D is TRBD1 (5 bases). The V gene lost 11 bases and the J gene lost 4 bases, with 15 bases spanning the gap. This CDR3 comprises 13 residues. From germline, CDR1 is SEHNR and CDR2 FQNEAQ (reference sequence). The CDR3 bases are TGTGCCTGGAGTGCAGGGTGGGGAAACACCATATATTTT. Amino acid sequence: CAWSAGWGNTIYF.

This clone appeared once. The chain links TRBV7-2 to TRBJ2-3; weak D call: TRBD1 (6 bases). CDR3 size: 13 residues. Deletions cut 11 bases from V and 5 bases from J, with 17 bases between. Germline assignment: CDR1 SGHTA and CDR2 FQGNSA. CDR3 coding DNA: TGTGCCGTGCAACAGGGTAGTGAAGATACGCAGTATTTT. Amino acid sequence: CAVQQGSEDTQYF. Full variable domain (rest looked up from reference TRBV7-2 and TRBJ2-3): GAGVSQSPSNKVTEKGKDVELRCDPISGHTALYWYRQSLGQGLEFLIYFQGNSAPDKSGLPSDRFSAERTGGSVSTLTIQRTQQEDSAVYLCAVQQGSEDTQYFGPGTRLTVL.

The J gene is TRBJ2-2, the V gene TRBV4-1, with D possibly TRBD2 on 5 matching bases. This CDR3 contains 15 residues. Germline assignment: CDR1 MGHRA and CDR2 YSYEKL. The V gene lost 0 bases and the J gene lost 15 bases, with 20 bases spanning the gap. The CDR3 loop is CASSQDAGSRAMMFF. CDR3 sequence (DNA): TGCGCCAGCAGCCAAGATGCGGGTAGTCGGGCAATGATGTTTTTT.

This clone was detected once. This chain connects TRBV3-1 (or the pseudogene TRBV3-2) to TRBJ1-3, with 7 bases matching TRBD1. The junction had 6 bases not matched to a gene; V was cut back by 0 bases and J by 4 bases. The CDR3 totals 16 residues. Germline-derived CDR1 and CDR2 are LGHDT and YNNKEL (reference sequence). The DNA for the CDR3 is TGTGCCAGCAGCCAAGAAAGTAGGGGGCCCGGAAACACCATATATTTT. Translated, it gives CASSQESRGPGNTIYF.

This clone was observed a handful of times. The chain uses TRBV18 and TRBJ1-2; D call uncertain. This CDR3 is 13 amino acids long. Germline assignment: CDR1 KGHSH and CDR2 LQKENI. With 1 base removed from V and 6 bases from J, the gap between germline ends came to 9 bases. The CDR3 coding sequence is TGTGCCAGCTCACCACAAACTCTGGATGGCTACACCTTC. Its protein is CASSPQTLDGYTF.

This chain links TRBV6-6 with TRBJ2-5; 7 nucleotides line up with TRBD1. Trimming took 5 bases from V and 5 from J; bases not matched to a gene: 8. Germline V gene sequence: CDR1 MNHNY, CDR2 SVGAGI (reference sequence). This CDR3 is built from 14 residues. The DNA of the CDR3 is TGTGCCAGCAGTCCGGACAGGAAGGGGGAGACCCAGTACTTC. This encodes CASSPDRKGETQYF.

This clone occurred once. In DNA, the CDR3 is TGTGCCAGCTCACCACCAGCAGGGCGGGAAAAACTGTTTTTT. It encodes CASSPPAGREKLFF. This chain connects TRBV18 to TRBJ1-4, with a possible D match to TRBD1 (5 bases). Trimming shortened V by 0 bases and J by 8 bases, and 10 bases separated the two germline ends. Germline V lookup: CDR1 KGHSH, CDR2 LQKENI. CDR3 length equals 14 residues.

V and J are TRBV6-2 or TRBV6-3 and TRBJ2-5; D possibly corresponds to TRBD2 (5 bases). There are 16 residues in the CDR3. Germline V gives CDR1 MNHEY, CDR2 SVGEGT. The V and J ends lost 5 bases and 5 bases respectively, with 21 bases between them. CDR3 nucleotides: TGTGCCAGCAGTCTTTACCTTGACTACACGCCGGAGACCCAGTACTTC. Protein sequence: CASSLYLDYTPETQYF.

The rearrangement links TRBV6-5 to TRBJ1-2, with 7 bases identical to TRBD1. The CDR3 is 14 amino acids. With V trimmed by 7 bases and J by 4 bases, 9 bases remained unmatched. CDR1 and CDR2 from the germline V gene are MNHEY and SVGAGI. CDR3 protein: CASTETGNGYGYTF. CDR3 sequence (DNA): TGTGCCAGCACCGAGACAGGGAACGGCTATGGCTACACCTTC.

The CDR3 DNA follows: TGTGCCAGCACCGTGACGGCAGGTTACGAGCAGTACTTC. It encodes CASTVTAGYEQYF. The chain joins TRBV28 to TRBJ2-7; D unresolved. Germline values: CDR1 MDHEN, CDR2 SYDVKM. The CDR3 runs 13 residues. V lost 7 bases, J lost 4 bases, and 14 bases lay in between.

The J gene is TRBJ2-7, the V gene TRBV5-1, with D perhaps TRBD2 (6 bases). CDR1 and CDR2 (germline): SGHRS, YFSETQ. The CDR3 spans 14 residues. The ends were cut back, 6 bases at V and 6 bases at J, with 19 bases in the middle. The CDR3 here is CASTLTLGGGEQYF. Here the CDR3 DNA reads TGCGCCAGCACCTTAACGTTGGGGGGAGGCGAGCAGTACTTC.

This sequence joins TRBV6-6 and TRBJ2-1; 8 bases line up with TRBD2. The ends lost 4 bases at V and 3 bases at J; junction bases unmatched: 5. This CDR3 has 15 residues. Germline values: CDR1 MNHNY, CDR2 SVGAGI (reference sequence). CDR3: CASSLLAAFYNEQFF. DNA of the CDR3: TGTGCCAGCAGTTTACTAGCGGCGTTCTACAATGAGCAGTTCTTC.

The chain employs TRBV24-1 and TRBJ2-3; D unresolved. V gave up 4 bases and J gave up 0 bases, with 4 bases separating them. Germline V lookup: CDR1 KGHDR, CDR2 SFDVKD. The CDR3 consists of 13 residues. The CDR3 DNA is TGTGCCACCAGTGAGGCAAGCACAGATACGCAGTATTTT. Translating gives CATSEASTDTQYF.

This clone was found a few times. The rearrangement joins TRBV30 to TRBJ1-3; a weak D match, TRBD1 (6 bases). Per germline, CDR1 GTSNPN and CDR2 SVGIG (reference sequence). V was cut by 0 bases and J by 2 bases, with 8 bases left in between. The length of the CDR3 is 14 residues. The chain's CDR3 is CAWSVGGAGNTIYF. In DNA, the CDR3 is TGTGCCTGGAGTGTAGGGGGGGCTGGAAACACCATATATTTT.

The rearrangement uses TRBV5-8 and TRBJ2-2, with TRBD2 matching over 13 bases. Germline V gives CDR1 SGHTS, CDR2 YDEGEE. The ends lost 5 bases at V and 4 bases at J; junction bases unmatched: 8. This CDR3 is built from 17 residues. The CDR3 reads CASSYTSGGAPTGELFF. Written as DNA, the CDR3 is TGTGCCAGCAGTTATACTAGCGGGGGGGCCCCCACCGGGGAGCTGTTTTTT.

The rearrangement links TRBV7-6 to TRBJ1-5; the D is unclear. Trimming left V 5 bases short and J 5 bases short, with 25 bases between. Looked up from germline, CDR1 is SGHVS and CDR2 is FNYEAQ. The CDR3 extends over 18 amino acids. In DNA, the CDR3 is TGTGCCAGCAGCGATACCTTTCCGGGGTCCTTATGGGATCAGCCCCAGCATTTT. It is translated as CASSDTFPGSLWDQPQHF.